This TCR beta chain was documented in a study of shared clonotypes between healthy human individuals. CDR3 length equals 16 residues. The V segment lost 0 bases and the J segment 3 bases; nucleotides outside the gene matches: 4. From germline, CDR1 is SGHNT and CDR2 YYREEE (reference sequence). Method: immunoSEQ multiplex PCR; TCRdb's copy keeps in-frame clones and lacks some. Seen here are fewer than 2.5 million clones, 80% to 95% observed once, and the top ten hold around 0.4%. The sequence was collected from a man aged 18 to 29 in good health. Some clones in this sample may be carry-over from other donors' samples. V gene TRBV5-4 combines with J gene TRBJ2-1; the match to TRBD1 covers 9 bases. The sequenced sample consisted of naive CD4+ T cells from PBMCs. As to subset: CD45RA+ positively selected. CDR3 sequence (DNA): TGTGCCAGCAGCTTGGCCGGGACAGGGAGCTACAATGAGCAGTTCTTC. Protein: CASSLAGTGSYNEQFF.